This T cell receptor beta chain was obtained from a study of molecular identifiers for immune sequencing clone quantification. For the study at large: The replicates split RNA from roughly 20,000 or 100,000 naive CD8 cells five ways and sequenced four.

Germline V lookup: CDR1 LNHNV, CDR2 YYDKDF (reference sequence). The CDR3 covers 13 residues. The V and J ends lost 5 bases and 5 bases respectively, with 12 bases between them. MiXCR, applied by TCRdb to the PCR reads, yields one record per CDR3 protein. The table records approximately 630,000 distinct CDR3 sequences, 25% of them present only once. The gene calls are TRBV15 and TRBJ2-5, with D perhaps TRBD1 (6 bases). This sequence was found in a human donor in good health. Some libraries in this study had Jurkat cell RNA spiked in. The sequenced material came from naive CD8+ T cells from blood, with Jurkat cell RNA spiked in. The subset is: FACS-sorted CD8+CD4-CCR7+CD45RA+ naive T cells. Here the CDR3 reads CATSPQGLETQYF. Written as DNA, the CDR3 is TGTGCCACCAGCCCCCAGGGGTTGGAGACCCAGTACTTC.